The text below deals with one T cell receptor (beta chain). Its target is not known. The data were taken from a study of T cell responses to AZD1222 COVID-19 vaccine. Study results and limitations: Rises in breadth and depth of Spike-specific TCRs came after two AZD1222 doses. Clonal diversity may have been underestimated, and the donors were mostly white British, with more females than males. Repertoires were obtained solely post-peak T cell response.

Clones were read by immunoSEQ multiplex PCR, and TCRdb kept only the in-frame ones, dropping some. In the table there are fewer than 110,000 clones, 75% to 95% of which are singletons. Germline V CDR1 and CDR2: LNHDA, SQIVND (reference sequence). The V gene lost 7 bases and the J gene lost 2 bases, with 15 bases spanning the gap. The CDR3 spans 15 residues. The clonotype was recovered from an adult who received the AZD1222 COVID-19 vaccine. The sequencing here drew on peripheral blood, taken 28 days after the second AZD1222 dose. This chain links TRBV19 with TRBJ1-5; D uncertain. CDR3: CASTIGGSRNQPQHF. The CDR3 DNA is TGTGCCAGTACCATAGGTGGATCGCGCAATCAGCCCCAGCATTTT.